Presented here are 23 T cell receptor beta chains from one specimen sequenced in a study of OX40 agonist ivuxolimab in advanced cancers. Data came from immunoSEQ multiplex PCR; TCRdb stores just in-frame clones and leaves some out. The data contain around 66,000 clones, just over 85% of them singletons. Source: CD4+ or CD8+ T cells sorted from blood, taken in a trial of the OX40 agonist ivuxolimab. These receptors came from an adult with an advanced solid tumor such as melanoma, head and neck, liver or kidney cancer.

Here the CDR3 reads CASSLTRQGRNQPQHF. The CDR3 region has the DNA TGTGCCAGCAGCCTCACTAGACAGGGACGCAATCAGCCCCAGCATTTT. This rearrangement joins TRBV28 to TRBJ1-5; 7 nucleotides match TRBD1. Germline V gene data show CDR1 as MDHEN and CDR2 as SYDVKM. V gave up 6 bases and J gave up 2 bases; unmatched junction bases: 10. CDR3 length: 16 residues. The full variable domain, rest sourced from reference TRBV28 and TRBJ1-5, is DVKVTQSSRYLVKRTGEKVFLECVQDMDHENMFWYRQDPGLGLRLIYFSYDVKMKEKGDIPEGYSVSREKKERFSLILESASTNQTSMYLCASSLTRQGRNQPQHFGDGTRLSIL.

The rearrangement uses TRBV5-1 and TRBJ1-4; D gene ambiguous. Per germline, CDR1 SGHRS and CDR2 YFSETQ. Trimming removed 1 base from V and 6 bases from J, with 13 bases in between. The length of the CDR3 is 15 residues. The CDR3 nucleotides read TGCGCCAGCAGCTTGACACCGGCGGTGGATGAAAAACTGTTTTTT. This encodes CASSLTPAVDEKLFF.

The J gene is TRBJ1-1, the V gene TRBV11-3; the D is unclear. Germline CDR1 reads SGHNT; CDR2 reads YENEEA. Trimming cost V 6 bases and J 0 bases, with 11 bases left between them. The CDR3 covers 14 residues. The CDR3 region is CASRRIGMNTEAFF. DNA for the CDR3: TGTGCCAGCAGACGTATTGGGATGAACACTGAAGCTTTCTTT.

The J gene is TRBJ1-1, the V gene TRBV27; unclear D gene. The V and J ends lost 5 bases and 0 bases respectively, with 10 bases between them. The CDR3 consists of 14 residues. Per the germline V gene, CDR1 is MNHEY and CDR2 is SMNVEV (reference sequence). CDR3 in DNA: TGTGCCAGCAGTGCCCCGGGTCTGAACACTGAAGCTTTCTTT. Encoded protein: CASSAPGLNTEAFF.

The count of this clone is one. The chain combines TRBV7-2 with TRBJ1-5, with D uncertain. V lost 2 bases and J 6 bases, leaving 8 bases between the germline ends. The germline V gene encodes CDR1 SGHTA and CDR2 FQGNSA. The CDR3 has 13 amino acids. The CDR3 sequence is CASSLSAGQPQHF. CDR3 DNA sequence: TGTGCCAGCAGCTTATCAGCGGGTCAGCCCCAGCATTTT.

This clone was seen once. This rearrangement joins TRBV15 to TRBJ2-4; 9 bases match TRBD2. CDR3 length: 17 amino acids. Germline CDR1 LNHNV, CDR2 YYDKDF (reference sequence). With 6 bases clipped from V and 6 bases from J, the junction kept 15 bases outside the gene matches. The CDR3 sequence: CATSKTRSSGNANIQYF. Here the CDR3 DNA reads TGTGCCACCAGTAAAACTAGATCTAGCGGGAACGCAAACATTCAGTACTTC.

The sample holds one count of this clone. The J gene is TRBJ2-2, the V gene TRBV7-9; possibly TRBD2 for D (7 bases). Germline loops: CDR1 SEHNR, CDR2 FQNEAQ (reference sequence). This CDR3 has 16 residues. V was clipped by 5 bases and J by 5 bases, with 18 bases between them. The CDR3 DNA reads as TGTGCCAGCAGCCCCCTGTGGGGGGGCAGGACCGGGGAGCTGTTTTTT. Amino acid sequence: CASSPLWGGRTGELFF. The full variable domain, completed using reference TRBV7-9 and TRBJ2-2, is DTGVSQNPRHKITKRGQNVTFRCDPISEHNRLYWYRQTLGQGPEFLTYFQNEAQLEKSRLLSDRFSAERPKGSFSTLEIQRTEQGDSAMYLCASSPLWGGRTGELFFGEGSRLTVL.

V is TRBV7-9 and J is TRBJ1-1, with a weak D call TRBD1 (5 bases). The CDR3 contains 13 residues. From germline, CDR1 is SEHNR and CDR2 FQNEAQ (reference sequence). V was pared by 5 bases and J by 1 base, with 8 bases between. In nucleotides, the CDR3 is TGTGCCAGCAGCAATCAGGGGAACACTGAAGCTTTCTTT. Protein: CASSNQGNTEAFF.

For the CDR3, the DNA is TGCGCCAGCAGCTCCCGAGCGGGAACCTACAATGAGCAGTTCTTC. Protein sequence: CASSSRAGTYNEQFF. This chain connects TRBV5-1 to TRBJ2-1; 7 bases are a match to TRBD2. In germline, CDR1 is SGHRS, CDR2 YFSETQ. The CDR3 totals 15 residues. V lost 3 bases, J lost 2 bases, and 5 bases stayed unmatched.

This rearrangement joins TRBV11-3 to TRBJ2-3; 8 bases agree with TRBD1. The V gene end was trimmed by 3 bases and the J gene end by 4 bases; junction bases not matched to a gene: 3. Germline V lookup: CDR1 SGHNT, CDR2 YENEEA. The CDR3 length is 14 residues. The CDR3 DNA reads TGTGCCAGCAGCTTCGACAGGGGCGCAGATACGCAGTATTTT. This gives the protein CASSFDRGADTQYF.

CDR3 sequence: CASSLGGGSGIKTQYF. The CDR3 DNA is TGTGCCAGCAGCTTAGGGGGGGGTAGCGGGATCAAGACCCAGTACTTC. This chain joins TRBV11-2 and TRBJ2-5, with 8 bases fitting TRBD2. The CDR3 covers 16 residues. In germline, CDR1 is SGHAT, CDR2 FQNNGV. The junction had 10 bases not matched to a gene; V was cut back by 1 base and J by 6 bases.

This clone occurred a few times. The rearrangement joins TRBV13 to TRBJ1-2; TRBD1 might be the D (6 bases). V was cut by 5 bases and J by 7 bases, with 20 bases left in between. CDR1 is PRHDT and CDR2 is FYEKMQ in the germline V gene (reference sequence). The CDR3 is 15 amino acids. CDR3 nucleotide sequence: TGTGCCAGCAGCACTTACAGGGAAGGGATCGGTGGCTACACCTTC. Residues: CASSTYREGIGGYTF.

This sequence joins TRBV27 and TRBJ2-5, with TRBD2 identical over 7 bases. Trimming removed 5 bases from V and 6 bases from J; junction bases left unmatched: 12. Per germline, CDR1 MNHEY and CDR2 SMNVEV (reference sequence). The CDR3 totals 15 residues. This CDR3 reads CASSPRPEREKTQYF. The CDR3, as DNA: TGTGCCAGCAGTCCCCGCCCTGAGCGGGAAAAGACCCAGTACTTC.

The chain combines TRBV10-2 with TRBJ2-5, with D possibly TRBD1 on 5 matching bases. V gave up 2 bases and J gave up 5 bases, with 12 bases separating them. The CDR3 is 14 residues long. Germline V lookup: CDR1 WSHSY, CDR2 SAAADI. The chain's CDR3 is CASSEAGSVETQYF. The CDR3 DNA follows: TGCGCCAGCAGTGAGGCAGGGTCGGTCGAGACCCAGTACTTC.

Concerning this clone: The junction departs from the called germline gene at one end, perhaps through a read error. The V call is TRBV10-3, the J call TRBJ2-7; tentatively, D is TRBD1 (5 bases). CDR3 length equals 15 residues. In germline, CDR1 is ENHRY, CDR2 SYGVKD. The CDR3 region has the DNA TGTGCCAGCAGTGAAGCTGGACATACTACCTACGAGCAGTACTTC. Translating gives CASSEAGHTTYEQYF.

The chain uses TRBV11-2 and TRBJ2-7; D not resolved. The germline CDR1 and CDR2 sequences are SGHAT and FQNNGV. The ends were cut back, 5 bases at V and 3 bases at J, with 8 bases in the middle. This CDR3 region has 12 residues. In nucleotides, the CDR3 is TGTGCCAGCAGCGCAACGAGCTACGAGCAGTACTTC. As protein: CASSATSYEQYF.

Details on this clone: Within the sample, other DNA sequences also encode this same CDR3. The chain links TRBV6-5 to TRBJ1-1, with D possibly being TRBD1 (5 bases). Germline CDR1 is MNHEY and CDR2 is SVGAGI. V was cut by 2 bases and J by 0 bases, with 7 bases left in between. The CDR3 has 14 residues. Here the CDR3 DNA reads TGTGCCAGCAGTTACGGGGGTATGAACACTGAAGCTTTCTTT. This encodes CASSYGGMNTEAFF.

The sample holds one count of this clone. The gene calls are TRBV9 and TRBJ2-1, with TRBD2 identical over 10 bases. The trim removed 0 bases at V and 0 bases at J, leaving 6 bases unmatched. Germline CDR1 SGDLS, CDR2 YYNGEE. This CDR3 region has 18 residues. CDR3 sequence (DNA): TGTGCCAGCAGCGTAGGCCTAGCGGGAGTTAGCTCCTACAATGAGCAGTTCTTC. Translating gives CASSVGLAGVSSYNEQFF.

The chain is built from TRBV10-3 and TRBJ1-3; TRBD1 might be the D (6 bases). Trimming took 3 bases from V and 4 from J, leaving 16 bases between them. CDR1 and CDR2 (germline): ENHRY, SYGVKD. The CDR3 is 16 amino acids. CDR3 sequence: CAISDVTSGQGNTIYF. CDR3 nucleotides: TGTGCCATCAGTGACGTCACCTCCGGACAGGGAAACACCATATATTTT.

This clone was observed once. J is TRBJ2-3 and V is TRBV5-1; 9 nucleotides agree with TRBD2. Germline trimming cut 6 bases from V and 4 bases from J; bases unmatched to any gene: 12. The CDR3 spans 16 residues. CDR1 and CDR2 (germline): SGHRS, YFSETQ. DNA of the CDR3: TGCGCCAGCACCCTTGGGGTGGCGGGAGGGCCAGATACGCAGTATTTT. Its protein is CASTLGVAGGPDTQYF.

With respect to this clone: At one boundary the junction diverges from the germline segment, which might be a read error. In DNA, the CDR3 is TGTGCCGGCAGATGGGGGCAGGGGTGGGGCTACACCTTC. This translates into CAGRWGQGWGYTF. This chain links TRBV6-1 with TRBJ1-2, with D perhaps TRBD1 (6 bases). Germline loops: CDR1 MNHNS, CDR2 SASEGT. The CDR3 length is 13 residues.

The V call is TRBV18, the J call TRBJ2-7; 7 bases agree with TRBD2. V shed 3 bases and J 3 bases; nucleotides not matched to a gene: 8. The CDR3 is made up of 15 amino acids. From germline, CDR1 is KGHSH and CDR2 LQKENI. As DNA, the CDR3 is TGTGCCAGCTCACCTGGGGCTAGCGGAAACTACGAGCAGTACTTC. Protein product: CASSPGASGNYEQYF.

In its sample, this clone was seen once. The chain joins TRBV4-1 to TRBJ2-2; D call uncertain. CDR3 length: 13 residues. Per the germline V gene, CDR1 is MGHRA and CDR2 is YSYEKL. V lost 0 bases to trimming and J lost 14 bases, with 13 bases between them. CDR3 nucleotide sequence: TGCGCCAGCAGCCAAGATTGGCGAGGAGAACTGTTTTTT. Residues: CASSQDWRGELFF.